The present entry profiles one TCR beta chain with its context. Its target is unknown. One entry per CDR3 protein, called by TCRdb with MiXCR from the 5' RACE reads. The sample records some 40,000 distinct CDR3 sequences, 29% being singletons. The CDR3 consists of 14 residues. Germline lookup yields CDR1 SGHTA and CDR2 FQGTGA. V was clipped by 5 bases and J by 6 bases, with 11 bases between them. Study results and caveats: The larger-cohort validation was restricted to a single TCR beta V-J rearrangement rather than whole repertoires.

The receptor was derived from a female donor with breast cancer. The sequencing input was memory CD4+ T cells sorted from a lymph node. Subset indicated: memory CD4+ T cells, CD4+CD45RO+CD25-. This chain joins TRBV7-3 and TRBJ1-6; possible D gene TRBD1, 6 bases. The CDR3 DNA sequence: TGTGCCAGCAGCCTACGGGGGGCTAATTCACCCCTCCACTTT. Translation gives CASSLRGANSPLHF.